This entry lists 19 T cell receptor beta chains sequenced from one sample in a study of blood T cell repertoires in COVID-19. Measured with immunoSEQ multiplex PCR; TCRdb has only the in-frame clones, and not every one. Of around 140,000 clones listed, approximately 88% are singletons. The specimen sequenced was peripheral blood. All receptors derive from a man aged 55 to 70 with acute or convalescent COVID-19.

The chain uses TRBV7-9 and TRBJ2-1; 9 positions agree with TRBD2. The V gene's germline CDR1 is SEHNR and CDR2 FQNEAQ (reference sequence). The junction had 5 bases not matched to a gene; V was cut back by 5 bases and J by 0 bases. The CDR3 is 16 residues long. The CDR3 loop reads CASSTYSGSSYNEQFF. The CDR3 region has the DNA TGTGCCAGCAGCACATATAGCGGGAGCTCCTACAATGAGCAGTTCTTC.

This clone showed up just a few times. The CDR3 reads CASGKDTANYGYTF. The CDR3 nucleotides are TGTGCCAGCGGAAAGGACACAGCTAACTATGGCTACACCTTC. The rearrangement joins TRBV10-3 to TRBJ1-2; TRBD1 is a possible D gene (5 bases). CDR3 size: 14 residues. Germline CDR1 ENHRY, CDR2 SYGVKD. Trimming shortened V by 10 bases and J by 0 bases, and 15 bases separated the two germline ends.

This chain connects TRBV5-8 to TRBJ2-1; 8 nucleotides match TRBD1. CDR1 is SGHTS and CDR2 is YDEGEE in the germline V gene. The CDR3 sequence is 15 residues long. V dropped 6 bases and J dropped 0; count of bases not matched to a gene: 5. The CDR3 DNA sequence: TGTGCCAGCAAACTAGACAGGGGCTCCTACAATGAGCAGTTCTTC. It translates to CASKLDRGSYNEQFF.

The chain carries TRBV4-2 and TRBJ1-6, with 9 positions matching TRBD1. Germline loops: CDR1 LGHNA, CDR2 YNFKEQ. V was clipped by 1 base and J by 7 bases; unmatched bases: 5. This CDR3 region has 16 residues. The CDR3 spells CASSQGSGTGNSPLHF. The CDR3 DNA reads as TGTGCCAGCAGCCAAGGCTCCGGGACAGGGAATTCACCCCTCCACTTT.

The chain combines TRBV7-3 with TRBJ2-7, with 13 bases lining up with TRBD2. CDR3 length: 14 residues. CDR1 SGHTA and CDR2 FQGTGA come from the germline V gene. Trimming at V came to 5 bases and at J to 5 bases, leaving 3 bases not matched to a gene. The CDR3 is CASSPGTSGDEQYF. The CDR3 region has the DNA TGTGCCAGCAGCCCAGGGACTAGCGGGGACGAGCAGTACTTC.

The chain has TRBV5-6 and TRBJ2-7, with 12 bases identical to TRBD1. CDR3 length equals 12 residues. Germline-derived CDR1 and CDR2 are SGHDT and YYEEEE. Trimming cost V 7 bases and J 6 bases; bases outside gene matches: 2. Written as DNA, the CDR3 is TGTGCCAGCGGGGACAGGGGGCGCGAGCAGTACTTC. Translating gives CASGDRGREQYF.

V usage is TRBV5-6 and J usage is TRBJ1-2; TRBD1 matches 9 bases. CDR1 and CDR2 from the germline V gene are SGHDT and YYEEEE. V was clipped by 4 bases and J by 4 bases; unmatched bases: 8. The CDR3 is 15 amino acids. The CDR3 DNA sequence: TGTGCCAGCAGCCGTCCCGGGACAGGGAGCTATGGCTACACCTTC. Residues: CASSRPGTGSYGYTF.

The CDR3 loop is CASSALTSADTQYF. The CDR3, as DNA: TGTGCCAGCAGCGCCCTAACGTCCGCAGATACGCAGTATTTT. V and J are TRBV7-2 and TRBJ2-3; D is unclear. CDR3 length: 14 amino acids. With 5 bases removed from V and 4 bases from J, the gap between germline ends came to 13 bases. The germline gives CDR1 SGHTA, CDR2 FQGNSA.

This clone occurred a few times. This rearrangement joins TRBV5-4 to TRBJ2-3; 9 nucleotides match TRBD1. The CDR3 loop spans 16 amino acids. J lost 2 bases, V lost 0 bases, and 4 bases had no gene match. Germline V gene data show CDR1 as SGHNT and CDR2 as YYREEE (reference sequence). The CDR3 is CASSLVTGGYTDTQYF. The CDR3 DNA sequence: TGTGCCAGCAGCTTGGTTACAGGGGGCTACACAGATACGCAGTATTTT.

This clone was seen many times. The J gene is TRBJ2-3, the V gene TRBV7-9, with TRBD2 identical over 11 bases. V shed 5 bases and J 4 bases; nucleotides not matched to a gene: 5. The CDR3 has 15 amino acids. Germline CDR1 SEHNR, CDR2 FQNEAQ (reference sequence). The CDR3 reads CASSVGLAVADTQYF. CDR3 nucleotide sequence: TGTGCCAGCAGCGTGGGACTAGCGGTGGCAGATACGCAGTATTTT.

The V call is TRBV5-1, the J call TRBJ1-1; no definite D call. Germline CDR1 reads SGHRS; CDR2 reads YFSETQ. The CDR3 contains 13 residues. Trimming took 4 bases from V and 1 from J, leaving 8 bases between them. CDR3 sequence reads: CASSKGENTEAFF. The CDR3 bases are TGCGCCAGCAGCAAGGGAGAGAACACTGAAGCTTTCTTT.

This clone was counted a few times. Other DNA sequences from this sample encode an identical CDR3 as well. The chain links TRBV5-8 to TRBJ2-5, with 9 bases matching TRBD1. CDR1 SGHTS and CDR2 YDEGEE come from the germline V gene. V lost 4 bases and J lost 2; bases outside the gene matches: 3. This CDR3 is built from 14 residues. CDR3 sequence (DNA): TGTGCCAGCAGCCCGGGACAGGGACAAGAGACCCAGTACTTC. It specifies CASSPGQGQETQYF.

This chain joins TRBV27 and TRBJ1-1; D is undetermined. Germline V lookup: CDR1 MNHEY, CDR2 SMNVEV (reference sequence). Trimming shortened V by 2 bases and J by 4 bases, and 11 bases separated the two germline ends. The CDR3 spans 14 residues. The CDR3 spells CASSLTRAGTEAFF. CDR3 coding DNA: TGTGCCAGCAGTTTAACCCGGGCGGGCACTGAAGCTTTCTTT.

The J gene is TRBJ2-7, the V gene TRBV12-3 or TRBV12-4; 8 nucleotides agree with TRBD2. This CDR3 spans 13 amino acids. V dropped 6 bases and J dropped 9; count of bases not matched to a gene: 10. CDR3 DNA sequence: TGTGCCAGCAGAGCGGGGGCTACGTTCGGGCAGTACTTC. Its protein is CASRAGATFGQYF.

V is TRBV3-1 (or the pseudogene TRBV3-2) and J is TRBJ1-2, with 8 bases lining up with TRBD1. With 1 base clipped from V and 1 base from J, the junction kept 2 bases outside the gene matches. Germline values: CDR1 LGHDT, CDR2 YNNKEL (reference sequence). CDR3 length: 15 residues. Here the CDR3 DNA reads TGTGCCAGCAGCCAAGGGACAGGGATTAACTATGGCTACACCTTC. It translates to CASSQGTGINYGYTF.

V is TRBV6-4 and J is TRBJ1-2; maybe TRBD1 (5 bases). Germline V CDR1 and CDR2: MRHNA, SNTAGT. V shed 3 bases and J shed 7 bases, with 12 bases lying between them. This CDR3 contains 13 residues. The CDR3 DNA sequence: TGTGCCAGCAGTGAAGGACGGGGGATTGGCTACACCTTC. Translating gives CASSEGRGIGYTF.

The J gene is TRBJ1-4, the V gene TRBV27, with D possibly TRBD1 on 6 matching bases. CDR1 is MNHEY, CDR2 SMNVEV, per germline (reference sequence). The CDR3 runs 16 residues. Between the trimmed V and J ends, which lost 4 bases and 2 bases, there was a span of 14 bases. The CDR3 region is CASSSHPGATNEKLFF. Here the CDR3 DNA reads TGTGCCAGCAGTTCCCATCCAGGGGCGACTAATGAAAAACTGTTTTTT. Full variable domain (outside the CDR3, taken from reference TRBV27 and TRBJ1-4): EAQVTQNPRYLITVTGKKLTVTCSQNMNHEYMSWYRQDPGLGLRQIYYSMNVEVTDKGDVPEGYKVSRKEKRNFPLILESPSPNQTSLYFCASSSHPGATNEKLFFGSGTQLSVL.

This clone was seen a few times. This chain joins TRBV11-2 and TRBJ1-1; 8 nucleotides align to TRBD1. CDR3 length: 16 amino acids. V shed 5 bases and J 4 bases; nucleotides not matched to a gene: 12. Germline values: CDR1 SGHAT, CDR2 FQNNGV. The CDR3 coding sequence is TGTGCCAGCAGCCCCCCCCGTCCGACAGGGGCCACTGAAGCTTTCTTT. Its translation is CASSPPRPTGATEAFF.

CDR3 protein: CASSRDRPYEQYF. The CDR3 nucleotides read TGTGCCAGCAGCAGGGACAGGCCCTACGAGCAGTACTTC. The rearrangement uses TRBV11-2 and TRBJ2-7; 8 bases map to TRBD1. Germline CDR1 reads SGHAT; CDR2 reads FQNNGV. With V trimmed by 5 bases and J by 2 bases, 2 bases remained unmatched. This CDR3 has 13 residues.